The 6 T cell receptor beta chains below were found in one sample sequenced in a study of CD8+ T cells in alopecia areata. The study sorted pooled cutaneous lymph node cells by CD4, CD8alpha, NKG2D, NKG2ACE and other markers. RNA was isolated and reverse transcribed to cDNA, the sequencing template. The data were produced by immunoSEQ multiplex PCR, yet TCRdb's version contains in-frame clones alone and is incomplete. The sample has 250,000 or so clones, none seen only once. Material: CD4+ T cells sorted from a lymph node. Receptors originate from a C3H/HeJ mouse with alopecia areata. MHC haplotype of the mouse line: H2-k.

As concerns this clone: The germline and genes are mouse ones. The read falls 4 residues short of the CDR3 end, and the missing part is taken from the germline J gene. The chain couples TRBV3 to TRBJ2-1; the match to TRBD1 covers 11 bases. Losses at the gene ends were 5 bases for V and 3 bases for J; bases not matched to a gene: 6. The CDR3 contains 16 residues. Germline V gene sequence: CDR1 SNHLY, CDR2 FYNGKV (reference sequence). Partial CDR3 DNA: TGTGCCAGCAGCCCATCCGGGACAGGGGGCTATGCT. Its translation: CASSPSGTGGYA. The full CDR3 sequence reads CASSPSGTGGYAEQFF.

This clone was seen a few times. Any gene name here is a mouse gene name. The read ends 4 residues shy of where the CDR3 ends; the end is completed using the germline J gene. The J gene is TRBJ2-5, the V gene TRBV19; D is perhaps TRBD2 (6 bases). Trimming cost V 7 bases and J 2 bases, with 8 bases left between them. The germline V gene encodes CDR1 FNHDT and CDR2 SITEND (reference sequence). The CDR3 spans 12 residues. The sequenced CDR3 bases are TGTGCCAGCGCGGGGGGCCAAGAC. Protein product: CASAGGQD. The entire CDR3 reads CASAGGQDTQYF.

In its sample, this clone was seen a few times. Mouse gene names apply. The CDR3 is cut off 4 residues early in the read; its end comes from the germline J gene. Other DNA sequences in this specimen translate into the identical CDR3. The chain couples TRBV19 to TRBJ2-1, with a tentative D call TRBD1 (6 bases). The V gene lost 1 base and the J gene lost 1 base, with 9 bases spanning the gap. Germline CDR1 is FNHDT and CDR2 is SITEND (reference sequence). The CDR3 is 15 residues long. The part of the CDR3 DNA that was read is TGTGCCAGCAGTATACCGGGACAAAACTATGCT. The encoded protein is CASSIPGQNYA. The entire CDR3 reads CASSIPGQNYAEQFF. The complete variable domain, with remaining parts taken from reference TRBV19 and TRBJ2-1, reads GGIITQTPKFLIGQEGQKLTLKCQQNFNHDTMYWYRQDSGKGLRLIYYSITENDLQKGDLSEGYDASREKKSSFSLTVTSAQKNEMAVFLCASSIPGQNYAEQFFGPGTRLTVL.

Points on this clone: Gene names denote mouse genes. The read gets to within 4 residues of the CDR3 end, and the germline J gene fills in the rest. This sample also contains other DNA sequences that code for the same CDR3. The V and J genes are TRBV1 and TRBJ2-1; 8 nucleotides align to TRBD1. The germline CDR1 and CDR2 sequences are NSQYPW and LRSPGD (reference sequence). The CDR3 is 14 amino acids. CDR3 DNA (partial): TGCACCTGCAGTGCAGGAGACAGGGGCGCT. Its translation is CTCSAGDRGA. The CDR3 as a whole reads CTCSAGDRGAEQFF. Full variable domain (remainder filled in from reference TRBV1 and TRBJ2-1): VTLLEQNPRWRLVPRGQAVNLRCILKNSQYPWMSWYQQDLQKQLQWLFTLRSPGDKEVKSLPGADYLATRVTDTELRLQVANMSQGRTLYCTCSAGDRGAEQFFGPGTRLTVL.

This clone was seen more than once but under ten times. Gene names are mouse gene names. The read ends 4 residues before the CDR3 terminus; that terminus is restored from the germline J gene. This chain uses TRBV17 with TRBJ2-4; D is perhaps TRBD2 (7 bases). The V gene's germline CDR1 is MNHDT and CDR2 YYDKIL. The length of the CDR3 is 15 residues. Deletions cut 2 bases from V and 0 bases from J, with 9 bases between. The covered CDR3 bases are TGTGCTAGCAGTAGACTGGGGGCTAGTCAAAAC. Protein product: CASSRLGASQN. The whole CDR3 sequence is CASSRLGASQNTLYF. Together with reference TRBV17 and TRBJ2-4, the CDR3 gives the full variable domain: DTTVKQNPRYKLARVGKPVNLICSQTMNHDTMYWYQKKPNQAPKLLLFYYDKILNREADTFEKFQSSRPNNSFCSLYIGSAGLEYSAMYLCASSRLGASQNTLYFGAGTRLSVL.

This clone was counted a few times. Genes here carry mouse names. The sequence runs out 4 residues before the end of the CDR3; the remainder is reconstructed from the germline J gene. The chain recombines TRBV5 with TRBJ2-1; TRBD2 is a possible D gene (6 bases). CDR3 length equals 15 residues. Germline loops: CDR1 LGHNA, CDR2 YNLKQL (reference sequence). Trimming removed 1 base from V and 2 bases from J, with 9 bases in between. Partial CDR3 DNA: TGTGCCAGCAGCCAAGGCCGGGGGGACTATGCT. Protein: CASSQGRGDYA. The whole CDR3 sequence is CASSQGRGDYAEQFF.